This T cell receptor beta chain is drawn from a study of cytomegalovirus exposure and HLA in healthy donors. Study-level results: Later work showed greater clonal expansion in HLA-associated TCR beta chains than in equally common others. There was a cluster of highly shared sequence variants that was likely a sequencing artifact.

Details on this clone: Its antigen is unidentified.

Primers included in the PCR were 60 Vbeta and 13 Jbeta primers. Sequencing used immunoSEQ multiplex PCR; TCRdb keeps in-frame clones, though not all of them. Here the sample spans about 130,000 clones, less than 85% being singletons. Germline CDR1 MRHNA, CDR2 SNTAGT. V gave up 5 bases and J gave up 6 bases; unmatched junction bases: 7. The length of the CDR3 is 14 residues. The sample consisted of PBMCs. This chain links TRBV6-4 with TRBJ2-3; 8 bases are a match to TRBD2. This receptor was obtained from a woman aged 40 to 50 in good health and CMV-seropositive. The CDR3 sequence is CASSRSGEGDTQYF. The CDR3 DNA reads TGTGCCAGCAGTCGTAGCGGGGAAGGGGATACGCAGTATTTT.